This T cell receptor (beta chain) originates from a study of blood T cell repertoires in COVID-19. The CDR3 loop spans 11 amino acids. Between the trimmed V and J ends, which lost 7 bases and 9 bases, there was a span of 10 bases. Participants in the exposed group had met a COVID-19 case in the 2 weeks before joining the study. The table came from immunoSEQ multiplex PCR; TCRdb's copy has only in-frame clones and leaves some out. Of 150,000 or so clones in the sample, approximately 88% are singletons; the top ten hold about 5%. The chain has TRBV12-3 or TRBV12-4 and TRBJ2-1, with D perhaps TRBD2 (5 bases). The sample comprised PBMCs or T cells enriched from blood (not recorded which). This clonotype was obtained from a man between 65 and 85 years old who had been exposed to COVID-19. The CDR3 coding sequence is TGTGCCAGCACCCCCGGAGGTGAGCAGTTCTTC. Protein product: CASTPGGEQFF.